This TCR beta chain emerged from a study of T-cell memory formation after mild COVID-19. Study background: The study found TCR clusters largely donor specific.

Overall study findings and caveats: Second-wave clones reaching peak frequency on day 37 lacked confirmed SARS-CoV-2 specificity. Most CD4+ clones that shrank were in CM and EM, while CD8+ ones turned up in EMRA.

Comment on this clonotype: As yet, its antigen is unknown.

TCRdb passed the 5' RACE reads through MiXCR, listing each CDR3 protein once. Seen here are 190,000 or so distinct CDR3 sequences, roughly 10% observed once, and the top ten hold approximately 3%. CDR1 and CDR2 (germline): DFQATT, SNEGSKA (reference sequence). This CDR3 has 15 residues. Trimming removed 6 bases from V and 3 bases from J; junction bases left unmatched: 13. This clonotype originated in a man aged 18 to 29 who had mild COVID-19 (a few samples of this study predate the infection). Cell type and time point are not known. This chain connects TRBV20-1 to TRBJ1-2; TRBD1 aligns across 7 bases. The sample consisted of PBMCs or a T cell subset sorted from them (not recorded which). The CDR3: CSAANPGQTDYGYTF. Here the CDR3 DNA reads TGCAGTGCCGCAAACCCGGGACAGACAGACTATGGCTACACCTTC.